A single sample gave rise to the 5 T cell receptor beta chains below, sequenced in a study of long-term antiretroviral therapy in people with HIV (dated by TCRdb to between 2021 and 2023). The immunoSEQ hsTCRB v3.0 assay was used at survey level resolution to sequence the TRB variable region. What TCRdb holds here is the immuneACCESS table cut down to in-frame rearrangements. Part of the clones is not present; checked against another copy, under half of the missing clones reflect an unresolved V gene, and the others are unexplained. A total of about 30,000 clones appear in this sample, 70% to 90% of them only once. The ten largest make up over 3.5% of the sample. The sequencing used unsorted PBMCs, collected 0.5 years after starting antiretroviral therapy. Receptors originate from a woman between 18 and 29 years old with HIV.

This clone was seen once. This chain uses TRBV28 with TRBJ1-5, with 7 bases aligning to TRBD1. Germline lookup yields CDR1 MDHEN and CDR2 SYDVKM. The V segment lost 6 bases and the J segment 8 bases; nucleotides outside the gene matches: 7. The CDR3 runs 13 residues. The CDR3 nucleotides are TGTGCCAGCAGACATCAGGGGGGGAAGCCCCAGCATTTT. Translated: CASRHQGGKPQHF.

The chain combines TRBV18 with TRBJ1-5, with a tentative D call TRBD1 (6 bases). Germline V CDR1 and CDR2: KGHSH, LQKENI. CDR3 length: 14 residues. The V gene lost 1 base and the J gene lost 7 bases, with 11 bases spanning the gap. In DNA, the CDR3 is TGTGCCAGCTCACCACAACAGGGTAACCAGCCCCAGCATTTT. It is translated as CASSPQQGNQPQHF.

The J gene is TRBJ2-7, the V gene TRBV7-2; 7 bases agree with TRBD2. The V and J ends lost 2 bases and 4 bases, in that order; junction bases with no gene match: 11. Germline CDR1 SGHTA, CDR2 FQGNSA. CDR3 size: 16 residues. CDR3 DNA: TGTGCCAGCAGCTTATCTAGGGACTACTCGGAGTACGAGCAGTACTTC. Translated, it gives CASSLSRDYSEYEQYF.

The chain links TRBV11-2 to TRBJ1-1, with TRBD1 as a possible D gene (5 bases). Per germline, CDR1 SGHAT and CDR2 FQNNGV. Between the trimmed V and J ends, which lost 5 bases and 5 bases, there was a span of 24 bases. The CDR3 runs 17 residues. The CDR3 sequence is CASSPLRVGDLRTEAFF. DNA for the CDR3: TGTGCCAGCAGCCCCCTCCGTGTGGGGGATCTAAGAACTGAAGCTTTCTTT.

The CDR3 nucleotides are TGTGCCAGCAGCTTGCGGGATCTGGACGAGCAGTACTTC. Translating gives CASSLRDLDEQYF. The chain carries TRBV5-4 and TRBJ2-7; maybe TRBD2 (5 bases). The germline V gene encodes CDR1 SGHNT and CDR2 YYREEE (reference sequence). This CDR3 region has 13 residues. V lost 1 base and J lost 5, with 10 bases in between.